This is a list of T cell receptor beta chains from one sample in a study of molecular identifiers for immune sequencing clone quantification. Using its own MiXCR run on the PCR reads, TCRdb lists one record per CDR3 protein. The table includes over 300,000 distinct CDR3 sequences, under 25% detected once. The sequenced sample was naive CD8+ T cells from blood, with Jurkat cell RNA spiked in. These receptors came from a human donor in good health. Some libraries in this study had Jurkat cell RNA spiked in. Both conserved end residues are part of each CDR3. Each record gives: D gene, V gene, clone size, CDR3 length, J gene, CDR3 protein, CDR3 DNA. A D gene is named only where the DNA matches it firmly. Rows give clone size only sometimes, using once, few, many, or a class for an expanded clone.

TRBD1	TRBV9	many	15	TRBJ2-7	CASSVTGTDSYEQYF	TGTGCCAGCAGCGTAACCGGGACAGATTCCTACGAGCAGTACTTC
.	TRBV28	few	14	TRBJ1-2	CASSSPGTFYGYTF	TGTGCCAGCAGCTCTCCAGGGACTTTCTATGGCTACACCTTC
TRBD1	TRBV15	few	16	TRBJ1-1	CATSPRTGGMNTEAFF	TGTGCCACCAGCCCACGGACAGGGGGCATGAACACTGAAGCTTTCTTT
.	TRBV5-6	.	14	TRBJ1-1	CASSHWLRADEAFF	TGTGCCAGCAGCCATTGGTTGCGGGCAGATGAAGCTTTCTTT
.	TRBV9	many	16	TRBJ1-1	CASSVIDAGVNTEAFF	TGTGCCAGCAGCGTGATTGACGCCGGGGTGAACACTGAAGCTTTCTTT
.	TRBV25-1	.	13	TRBJ2-5	CASSEELQETQYF	TGTGCCAGCAGTGAGGAACTACAAGAGACCCAGTACTTC
.	TRBV27	few	14	TRBJ2-7	CASSFAGSNYEQYF	TGTGCCAGCAGTTTTGCCGGGTCCAATTACGAGCAGTACTTC
TRBD2	TRBV4-1	.	16	TRBJ2-3	CASSQASGGALDTQYF	TGCGCCAGCAGCCAAGCTAGCGGGGGGGCCCTTGATACGCAGTATTTT
.	TRBV9	.	15	TRBJ1-6	CASSDSKTGHSPLHF	TGTGCCAGCAGCGATAGTAAAACAGGGCATTCACCCCTCCACTTT
.	TRBV7-9	many	16	TRBJ2-2	CASSPLHTPNTGELFF	TGTGCCAGCAGCCCCCTCCACACCCCGAACACCGGGGAGCTGTTTTTT
.	TRBV5-6	few	13	TRBJ2-2	CASSFVETGELFF	TGTGCCAGCAGCTTTGTGGAGACCGGGGAGCTGTTTTTT
.	TRBV19	.	16	TRBJ2-2	CASSIGQGRDAGEPFF	TGTGCCAGTAGTATTGGGCAGGGTCGGGACGCCGGGGAGCCGTTTTTT
.	TRBV4-1	few	15	TRBJ2-7	CASSQEAGQTYEQYF	TGCGCCAGCAGCCAAGAGGCGGGACAGACCTACGAGCAGTACTTC
.	TRBV4-3	few	14	TRBJ2-2	CASSQVIRTGELFF	TGCGCCAGCAGCCAAGTGATCAGGACCGGGGAGCTGTTTTTT
TRBD2	TRBV7-9	few	17	TRBJ2-1	CASSLYWLAGGNNEQFF	TGTGCCAGCAGCTTATATTGGCTAGCGGGGGGCAACAATGAGCAGTTCTTC
.	TRBV9	.	14	TRBJ2-3	CASNLDGYTDTQYF	TGTGCCAGCAACCTGGACGGTTACACAGATACGCAGTATTTT
TRBD1	TRBV7-9	.	17	TRBJ2-2	CASSFPVDRGQAGELFF	TGTGCCAGCAGCTTCCCAGTCGACAGGGGGCAGGCCGGGGAGCTGTTTTTT